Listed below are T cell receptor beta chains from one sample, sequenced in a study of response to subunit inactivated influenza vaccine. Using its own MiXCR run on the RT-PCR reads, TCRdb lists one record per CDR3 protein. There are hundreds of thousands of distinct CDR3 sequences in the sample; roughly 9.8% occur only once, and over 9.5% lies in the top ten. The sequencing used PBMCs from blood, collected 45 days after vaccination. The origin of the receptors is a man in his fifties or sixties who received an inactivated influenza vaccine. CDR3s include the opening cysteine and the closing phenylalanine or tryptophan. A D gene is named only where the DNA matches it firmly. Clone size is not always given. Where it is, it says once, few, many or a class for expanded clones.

TGTGCCAGCAGTGAAATTGGGACAGCCCACGGTAGTGAAAAACTGTTTTTT CASSEIGTAHGSEKLFF TRBV25-1 many TRBJ1-4 TRBD1
TGTGCCTTGAAAAGAGGCGGGACCCACTATGGCTACACCTTC CALKRGGTHYGYTF TRBV12-3/TRBV12-4 few TRBJ1-2 -
TGTGCCAGCTCACCACAGGCAGCGGGAGGTTCTCAGGGCAATGAGCAGTTCTTC CASSPQAAGGSQGNEQFF TRBV18 - TRBJ2-1 TRBD2
TGTGCCAGCAGTTTCGGGAGGATTTTCTTT CASSFGRIFF TRBV2 - TRBJ1-1 -
TGCGCCAGCAGCTTGGAACAGAGGAACACTGAAGCTTTCTTT CASSLEQRNTEAFF TRBV5-1 - TRBJ1-1 -
TGTGCCAGCAGCAAAGCGCGCGGAGGGTACAATGAGCAGTTCTTC CASSKARGGYNEQFF TRBV7-2 few TRBJ2-1 -
TGCGCCAGCAGCTTGGAGGGGGTCGGTGGCTACGAGCAGTACTTC CASSLEGVGGYEQYF TRBV5-1 - TRBJ2-7 -
TGTGCCAGCAGGGGCGGTGGGACCCAAGAGACCCAGTACTTC CASRGGGTQETQYF TRBV28 many TRBJ2-5 -
TGTGCCAGCAGTTTGGGGGTTGGGGGTACCGGGGAGCTGTTTTTT CASSLGVGGTGELFF TRBV12-3/TRBV12-4 many TRBJ2-2 -
TGCGCCAGCAGCTTTGGGACAGGAGACTCCTATAATTCACCCCTCCACTTT CASSFGTGDSYNSPLHF TRBV5-1 - TRBJ1-6 TRBD1
TGTGCCAGCAGTTACTCTTCAGGGACGGGCCGCGAGCAGTACTTC CASSYSSGTGREQYF TRBV6-2/TRBV6-3 few TRBJ2-7 -
TGCAGTGCTAGAGAAAGTAGGAAGGATGATGAAAAACTGTTTTTT CSARESRKDDEKLFF TRBV20-1 many TRBJ1-4 -
TGCAGTGCTAGAGATCCTGGCAGAATGAACACCGGGGAGCTGTTTTTT CSARDPGRMNTGELFF TRBV20-1 few TRBJ2-2 -
TGTGCCAGCAGCTTAGAGAGCTATGGCTACACCTTC CASSLESYGYTF TRBV7-9 few TRBJ1-2 -
TGCAGTGCTAGTCAGACAGGGGGCGGATGGGGCTACACCTTC CSASQTGGGWGYTF TRBV20-1 many TRBJ1-2 TRBD1
TGTGCCAGCAGCTTAGTGGTCGCGGGGGAAGATACGCAGTATTTT CASSLVVAGEDTQYF TRBV7-2 - TRBJ2-3 TRBD2
TGTGCCAGCAGTTACTCTCCAGGGGGGACCTATGGCTACACCTTC CASSYSPGGTYGYTF TRBV6-5 few TRBJ1-2 TRBD1
TGTGCCAGCTCACCAGACTTCAGCGGCAATTCACCCCTCCACTTT CASSPDFSGNSPLHF TRBV18 few TRBJ1-6 -
TGCGCCAGCAGTTGGCCTTCCGGGGCCGAGGGCACAGATACGCAGTATTTT CASSWPSGAEGTDTQYF TRBV23-1 many TRBJ2-3 -
TGCGCCAGCAGCCCAGGGGACAGGGATGAAAAACTGTTTTTT CASSPGDRDEKLFF TRBV5-1 many TRBJ1-4 TRBD1
TGTGCCAGCAGCTTCGACAGGATGGCGGGGGGAAACATTCAGTACTTC CASSFDRMAGGNIQYF TRBV5-5 many TRBJ2-4 TRBD2
TGTGCCAGCAGCCAGCCACTAGCGGCGGGTCCAGATACGCAGTATTTT CASSQPLAAGPDTQYF TRBV3-1 - TRBJ2-3 TRBD2
TGTGCCAGCAGTCACCCTAGCGGGGGCTACACAGATACGCAGTATTTT CASSHPSGGYTDTQYF TRBV12-3/TRBV12-4 - TRBJ2-3 TRBD2
TGCAGTGCGCTAGGGGGCGGCGGGGATGGGGAGACCCAGTACTTC CSALGGGGDGETQYF TRBV20-1 - TRBJ2-5 -
TGTGCCAGCCACTTCGGACAGGGTGCTAGCAATCAGCCCCAGCATTTT CASHFGQGASNQPQHF TRBV6-1 - TRBJ1-5 TRBD1
TGCAGTGCTTCCGGGGTTGCGGGGTTTCCCTCCTACGAGCAGTACTTC CSASGVAGFPSYEQYF TRBV20-1 - TRBJ2-7 -